This record concerns one T cell receptor beta chain sequence. This receptor's antigen is unknown. Base qualities are not provided; no much larger clone lies one nucleotide away. Library preparation used 5' RACE. The instrument was an Illumina HiSeq 2000. Template switching introduced a universal primer binding site; the final cDNA contained a unique molecular identifier, enabling accurate counting of TCR cDNA molecules. Specific primers in the conserved constant-segment region were used to synthesize first-strand cDNA for the TCR alpha and beta chains. Each cDNA library was double barcoded, with a SMART-Mk sample barcode plus Illumina barcodes, to control for contamination. TruSeq adapter sequences along with Illumina sample barcodes were introduced in two successive PCR steps. The Illumina HiSeq platform was used with custom primers to sequence TCR alpha and beta cDNA libraries. The paper's data handling went like this. Raw reads were processed with MiGEC to extract unique molecular identifiers, and MiXCR was used to determine CDR3 positions. Recombination models were inferred per individual with the repgenHMM and IGoR tools using an EM algorithm. The tcR package in R was used for shared clonotype analysis, with sharing normalized by the product of cloneset sizes. Out-of-frame nonproductive sequences were analyzed to study raw recombination free of thymic and clonal selection effects. In TCRdb, the public reads were trimmed at Q25 with fastp and aligned with MiXCR, with productive beta chains retained. A single entry per CDR3 protein holds the most common genes and DNA from its merged rows. TCRdb assigned the V and J calls; the authors' analysis was not used. The sample contains around 300,000 distinct CDR3 sequences, roughly 8.6% of them found a single time. The ten top clones hold approximately 2.1% of the sample.

Based on the germline V gene, the CDR1 and CDR2 sequences are SGHTA and FQGNSA. Trimming takes 5 bases from V and 8 bases from J, and the germline ends sit 18 bases apart. From cysteine to phenylalanine, the CDR3 is 15 amino acids long. This entry keeps only the CDR3 DNA: 45 bases, framed from base 1. All donors were healthy Caucasians. The twin cohort comprised three pairs of female monozygotic twins, all aged about 18 to 30 years. Miltenyi CD45RO+ enrichment and human naive T-cell isolation kits were used to isolate memory (CD45RO+) and naive T cells from PBMC. The data were taken from a study of identical twins (dated by TCRdb to 2015 to 2016). About the full investigation: To test whether fetal clonotypes persist, the study used deep sequencing on TCR alpha and beta repertoires from monozygotic twins, unrelated adults of various ages, and cord blood. To rule out contamination, the twin experiments were replicated at different times with different library preparation protocols.

What the research found in general, with its limitations: Compared with coincidental sharing between unrelated individuals, an excess of low generation-probability sequences was observed among out-of-frame TCR alpha sequences shared between twins. In monozygotic twins, out-of-frame TCR alpha sharing was systematically underestimated by recombination models, although the models agreed with sharing between unrelated individuals. Fewer insertions were carried by abundant cord blood beta clonotypes; a weaker similar trend was observed in young adult naive repertoires, while no such trend was observed in memory repertoires. Zero-insertion analyses could be partly confounded by invariant T cells such as MAIT and iNKT, though diverse VJ usage argued against such confounding for most clonotypes. Because the same donors could not be followed over many years, conclusions were based on cross-sectional statistical analysis. The excess sharing between twins in beta out-of-frame sequences was weaker because fewer shared sequences reduced the signal-to-noise ratio.

This same sample was also part of a study on yellow fever vaccine responses in identical twins. According to the second study: The authors reported that the T cell response to vaccination in identical twins appeared partly convergent and partly personalized. In identical twins, the study followed T cell clones that responded to the vaccine with precision.

This receptor was taken from a woman between 18 and 29 years old in good health. Sequencing was carried out using memory (CD45RO+) T cells sorted from blood. Per the publication, the cell subset or site label means: CD45RO+ enriched T cells. The chain is assembled from TRBV7-2 and TRBJ1-4, with no D gene named confidently. CDR3 protein: CASSREGKLGEKLFF. The DNA sequence is as follows: TGTGCCAGCAGCCGCGAGGGAAAGTTAGGCGAAAAACTGTTTTTT.